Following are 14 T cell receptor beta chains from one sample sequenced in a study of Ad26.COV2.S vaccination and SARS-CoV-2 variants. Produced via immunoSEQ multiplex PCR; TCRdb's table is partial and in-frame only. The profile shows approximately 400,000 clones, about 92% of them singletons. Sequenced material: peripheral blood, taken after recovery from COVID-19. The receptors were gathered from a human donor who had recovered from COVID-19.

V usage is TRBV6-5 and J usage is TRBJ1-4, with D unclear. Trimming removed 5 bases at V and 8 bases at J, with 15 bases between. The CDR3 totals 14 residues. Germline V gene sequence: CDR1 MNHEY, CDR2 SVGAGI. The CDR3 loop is CASSSTERGEKLFF. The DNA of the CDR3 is TGTGCCAGCAGTAGCACAGAACGAGGGGAAAAACTGTTTTTT.

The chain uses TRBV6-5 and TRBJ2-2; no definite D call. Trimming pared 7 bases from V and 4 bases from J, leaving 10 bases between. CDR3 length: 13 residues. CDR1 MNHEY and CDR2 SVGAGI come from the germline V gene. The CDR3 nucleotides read TGTGCCAGCACCAAAGAGAGCACCGGGGAGCTGTTTTTT. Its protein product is CASTKESTGELFF.

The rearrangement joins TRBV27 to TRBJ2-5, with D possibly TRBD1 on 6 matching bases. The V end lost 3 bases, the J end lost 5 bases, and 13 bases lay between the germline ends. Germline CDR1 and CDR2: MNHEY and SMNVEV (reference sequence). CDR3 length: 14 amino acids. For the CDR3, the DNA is TGTGCCAGCAGTTTTTCTACCACAGGGGAGACCCAGTACTTC. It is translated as CASSFSTTGETQYF.

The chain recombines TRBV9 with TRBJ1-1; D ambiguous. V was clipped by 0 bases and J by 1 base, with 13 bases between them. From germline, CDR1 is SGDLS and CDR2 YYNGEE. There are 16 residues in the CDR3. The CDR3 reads CASSVVPLAGNTEAFF. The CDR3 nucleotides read TGTGCCAGCAGCGTAGTTCCTCTGGCGGGGAACACTGAAGCTTTCTTT.

As DNA, the CDR3 is TGTGCCAGCAGTACTCTAGCGGGGCTAGGGGAGACCCAGTACTTC. Its protein is CASSTLAGLGETQYF. The chain combines TRBV6-2 or TRBV6-3 with TRBJ2-5; TRBD2 matches 9 bases. The CDR3 spans 15 residues. V lost 5 bases, J lost 5 bases, and 9 bases stayed unmatched. Germline-derived CDR1 and CDR2 are MNHEY and SVGEGT.

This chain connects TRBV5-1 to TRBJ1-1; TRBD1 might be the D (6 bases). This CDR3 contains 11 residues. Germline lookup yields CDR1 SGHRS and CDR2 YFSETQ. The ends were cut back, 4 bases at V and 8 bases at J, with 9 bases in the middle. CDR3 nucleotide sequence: TGCGCCAGCAGCCTGGACAGCGAAGCTTTCTTT. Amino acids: CASSLDSEAFF. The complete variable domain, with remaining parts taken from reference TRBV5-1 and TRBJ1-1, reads KAGVTQTPRYLIKTRGQQVTLSCSPISGHRSVSWYQQTPGQGLQFLFEYFSETQRNKGNFPGRFSGRQFSNSRSEMNVSTLELGDSALYLCASSLDSEAFFGQGTRLTVV.

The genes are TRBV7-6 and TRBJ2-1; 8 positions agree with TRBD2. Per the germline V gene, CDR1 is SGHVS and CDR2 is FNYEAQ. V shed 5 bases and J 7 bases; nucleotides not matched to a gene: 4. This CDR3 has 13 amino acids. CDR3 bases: TGTGCCAGCAGCGAGGGACTAGAGAATGAGCAGTTCTTC. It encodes CASSEGLENEQFF.

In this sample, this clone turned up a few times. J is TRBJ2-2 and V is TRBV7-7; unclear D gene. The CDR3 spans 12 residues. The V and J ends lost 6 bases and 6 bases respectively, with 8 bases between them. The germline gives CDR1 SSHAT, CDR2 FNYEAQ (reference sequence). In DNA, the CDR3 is TGTGCCAGCAGTTCAAACCCCGGGGAGCTGTTTTTT. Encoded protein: CASSSNPGELFF.

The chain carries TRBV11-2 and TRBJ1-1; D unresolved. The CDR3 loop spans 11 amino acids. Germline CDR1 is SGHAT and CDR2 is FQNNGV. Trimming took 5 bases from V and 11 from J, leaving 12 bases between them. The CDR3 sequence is CASSPEVGAFF. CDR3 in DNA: TGTGCCAGCAGCCCCGAGGTGGGTGCTTTCTTT. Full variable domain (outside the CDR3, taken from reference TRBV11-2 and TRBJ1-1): EAGVAQSPRYKIIEKRQSVAFWCNPISGHATLYWYQQILGQGPKLLIQFQNNGVVDDSQLPKDRFSAERLKGVDSTLKIQPAKLEDSAVYLCASSPEVGAFFGQGTRLTVV.

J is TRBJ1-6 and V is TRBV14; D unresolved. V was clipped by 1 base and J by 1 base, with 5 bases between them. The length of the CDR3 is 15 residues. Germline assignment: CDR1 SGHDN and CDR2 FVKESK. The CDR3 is CASSQVGSYNSPLHF. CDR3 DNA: TGTGCCAGCAGCCAAGTTGGTTCCTATAATTCACCCCTCCACTTT.

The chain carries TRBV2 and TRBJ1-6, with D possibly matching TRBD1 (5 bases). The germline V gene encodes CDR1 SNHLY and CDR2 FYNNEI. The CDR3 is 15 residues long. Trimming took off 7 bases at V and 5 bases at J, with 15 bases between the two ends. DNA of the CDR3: TGTGCCAGCAAGAGGGAGGGACCCCATAATTCACCCCTCCACTTT. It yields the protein CASKREGPHNSPLHF.

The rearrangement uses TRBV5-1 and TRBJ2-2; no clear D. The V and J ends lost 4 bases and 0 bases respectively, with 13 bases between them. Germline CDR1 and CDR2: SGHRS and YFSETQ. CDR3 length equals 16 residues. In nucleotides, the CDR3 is TGCGCCAGCAGCCAAATTCGGGCCTCGAACACCGGGGAGCTGTTTTTT. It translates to CASSQIRASNTGELFF.

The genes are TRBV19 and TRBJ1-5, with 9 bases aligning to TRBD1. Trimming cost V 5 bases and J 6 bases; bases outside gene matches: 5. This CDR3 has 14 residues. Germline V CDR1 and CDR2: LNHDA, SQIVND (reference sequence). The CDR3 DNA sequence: TGTGCCAGTAGTGGTACAGGGGGCGGTCAGCCCCAGCATTTT. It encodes CASSGTGGGQPQHF.

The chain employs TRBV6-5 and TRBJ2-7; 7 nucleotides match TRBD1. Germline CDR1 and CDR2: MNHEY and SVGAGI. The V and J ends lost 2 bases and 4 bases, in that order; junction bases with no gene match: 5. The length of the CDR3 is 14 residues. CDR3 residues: CASSYGYRGYEQYF. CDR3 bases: TGTGCCAGCAGTTACGGATACAGGGGTTACGAGCAGTACTTC.